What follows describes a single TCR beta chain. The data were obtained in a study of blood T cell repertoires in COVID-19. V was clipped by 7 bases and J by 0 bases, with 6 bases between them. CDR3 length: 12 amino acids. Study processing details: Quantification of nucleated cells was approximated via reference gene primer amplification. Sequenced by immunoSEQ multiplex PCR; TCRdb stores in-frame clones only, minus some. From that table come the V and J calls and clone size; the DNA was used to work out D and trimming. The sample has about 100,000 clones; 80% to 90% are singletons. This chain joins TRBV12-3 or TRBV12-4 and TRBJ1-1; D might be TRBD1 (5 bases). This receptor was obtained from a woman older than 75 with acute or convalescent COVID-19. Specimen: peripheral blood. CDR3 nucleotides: TGTGCCAGCATGACAGTGAACACTGAAGCTTTCTTT. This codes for CASMTVNTEAFF.